The next 17 T cell receptor beta chains were all read from a single sample in a study of cytomegalovirus exposure and HLA in healthy donors. Primers for the PCR totalled 60 Vbeta and 13 Jbeta. Profiled with immunoSEQ multiplex PCR; TCRdb holds only in-frame clones, not every one. The sample contains around 190,000 clones, about 80% of which appear only once. Sequencing was done on a sample of PBMCs. The receptors derive from a woman in her forties or fifties in good health and CMV-seronegative.

The chain carries TRBV29-1 and TRBJ2-2; possible D gene TRBD2, 5 bases. The V gene's germline CDR1 is SQVTM and CDR2 ANQGSEA. The CDR3 contains 13 residues. Trimming cost V 1 base and J 7 bases, with 10 bases left between them. The CDR3 spells CSVEVSEGGELFF. CDR3 sequence (DNA): TGCAGCGTTGAAGTCAGCGAGGGCGGGGAGCTGTTTTTT.

The rearrangement links TRBV5-6 to TRBJ2-7; 8 bases align to TRBD2. Losses at the gene ends were 0 bases for V and 2 bases for J; bases not matched to a gene: 10. The CDR3 is 17 amino acids. From germline, CDR1 is SGHDT and CDR2 YYEEEE. The CDR3: CASSLVAPGGAPYEQYF. In DNA, the CDR3 is TGTGCCAGCAGCTTGGTTGCCCCGGGGGGGGCCCCCTACGAGCAGTACTTC. The full variable domain, completed using reference TRBV5-6 and TRBJ2-7, is DAGVTQSPTHLIKTRGQQVTLRCSPKSGHDTVSWYQQALGQGPQFIFQYYEEEERQRGNFPDRFSGHQFPNYSSELNVNALLLGDSALYLCASSLVAPGGAPYEQYFGPGTRLTVT.

The V gene is TRBV5-4, the J gene TRBJ2-1; the D gene is possibly TRBD1 (6 bases). In germline, CDR1 is SGHNT, CDR2 YYREEE (reference sequence). The CDR3 loop spans 13 amino acids. V shed 5 bases and J shed 3 bases, with 9 bases lying between them. The CDR3 reads CASSYRDYNEQFF. CDR3 DNA sequence: TGTGCCAGCAGTTACAGGGACTACAATGAGCAGTTCTTC.

The V call is TRBV11-3, the J call TRBJ2-2; the D is unclear. The CDR3 is 16 amino acids. Germline lookup yields CDR1 SGHNT and CDR2 YENEEA. The germline V and J ends were trimmed by 6 bases and 1 base, with 15 bases remaining between them. The CDR3, as DNA: TGTGCCAGCAGGCCTGGCGGCCCGGAGAACACCGGGGAGCTGTTTTTT. Amino acid sequence: CASRPGGPENTGELFF.

V gene TRBV2 combines with J gene TRBJ1-5, with a weak D call TRBD1 (5 bases). The CDR3 loop spans 11 amino acids. Trimming removed 10 bases at V and 4 bases at J, with 8 bases between. Per germline, CDR1 SNHLY and CDR2 FYNNEI. CDR3 amino acids: CAIGGNQPQHF. The CDR3 DNA reads as TGTGCCATCGGGGGGAATCAGCCCCAGCATTTT.

This chain uses TRBV11-3 with TRBJ2-1; TRBD2 matches at 10 bases. V trimming: 5 bases; J trimming: 4 bases; junction bases outside the gene matches: 5. The length of the CDR3 is 15 residues. Germline CDR1 reads SGHNT; CDR2 reads YENEEA. In DNA, the CDR3 is TGTGCCAGCAGCGTTAGCGGGAGGCAGTACAATGAGCAGTTCTTC. Encoded protein: CASSVSGRQYNEQFF.

The chain is built from TRBV28 and TRBJ1-5, with unresolved D. CDR1 is MDHEN, CDR2 SYDVKM, per germline. Trimming cost V 3 bases and J 3 bases, with 12 bases left between them. The CDR3 runs 15 residues. CDR3 sequence reads: CASSFFPGINQPQHF. The DNA of the CDR3 is TGTGCCAGCAGTTTTTTTCCGGGGATCAATCAGCCCCAGCATTTT.

V is TRBV7-9 and J is TRBJ2-4, with a tentative D call TRBD2 (6 bases). V shed 5 bases and J shed 8 bases, with 25 bases lying between them. Germline V gene lookup returns CDR1 SEHNR and CDR2 FQNEAQ (reference sequence). The CDR3 has 17 amino acids. CDR3 nucleotides: TGTGCCAGCAGCATAAAGCGGGCTAAGACGTATTTGGACATTCAGTACTTC. As protein: CASSIKRAKTYLDIQYF.

The chain links TRBV19 to TRBJ2-7; D not certain. The length of the CDR3 is 14 residues. Germline loops: CDR1 LNHDA, CDR2 SQIVND (reference sequence). V was clipped by 4 bases and J by 6 bases, with 16 bases between them. The CDR3: CASSTPFLSPEQYF. The CDR3 DNA reads as TGTGCCAGTAGTACCCCGTTCCTCTCCCCCGAGCAGTACTTC.

CDR3 region: CASSPGGVATNEKLFF. CDR3 nucleotides: TGTGCCAGCAGCCCGGGAGGGGTTGCAACTAATGAAAAACTGTTTTTT. This rearrangement joins TRBV28 to TRBJ1-4; possible D gene TRBD1, 5 bases. Trimming took off 6 bases at V and 0 bases at J, with 14 bases between the two ends. The CDR3 has 16 amino acids. Germline-derived CDR1 and CDR2 are MDHEN and SYDVKM.

The rearrangement uses TRBV5-1 and TRBJ1-4, with D tentatively TRBD1 (5 bases). The V end was cut by 4 bases, the J end by 5 bases, with 12 bases between. This CDR3 is 14 amino acids long. Germline values: CDR1 SGHRS, CDR2 YFSETQ. The CDR3: CASSMTVSNEKLFF. As DNA, the CDR3 is TGCGCCAGCAGCATGACAGTCAGCAATGAAAAACTGTTTTTT. Filled out from reference TRBV5-1 and TRBJ1-4, the complete variable domain reads KAGVTQTPRYLIKTRGQQVTLSCSPISGHRSVSWYQQTPGQGLQFLFEYFSETQRNKGNFPGRFSGRQFSNSRSEMNVSTLELGDSALYLCASSMTVSNEKLFFGSGTQLSVL.

V gene TRBV29-1 combines with J gene TRBJ2-5; 8 nucleotides line up with TRBD2. CDR3 length equals 17 residues. Germline V CDR1 and CDR2: SQVTM, ANQGSEA. Trimming at V came to 1 base and at J to 0 bases, leaving 10 bases not matched to a gene. The CDR3 sequence is CSVEGGLGLSNQETQYF. The CDR3, as DNA: TGCAGCGTTGAAGGGGGACTAGGTCTCTCGAACCAAGAGACCCAGTACTTC.

The J gene is TRBJ2-1, the V gene TRBV4-2; 7 bases fit TRBD2. V lost 0 bases to trimming and J lost 8 bases; unmatched junction nucleotides: 22. The CDR3 runs to 20 residues. Germline V lookup: CDR1 LGHNA, CDR2 YNFKEQ. CDR3 bases: TGTGCCAGCAGCCAAGAATTGGTCCTAGCGGAATACCTAGGTGTTTATGAGCAGTTCTTC. Translating it yields CASSQELVLAEYLGVYEQFF.

The chain has TRBV27 and TRBJ1-1; D is undetermined. This CDR3 comprises 16 residues. V shed 4 bases and J shed 1 base, with 16 bases lying between them. Germline V CDR1 and CDR2: MNHEY, SMNVEV (reference sequence). The CDR3 reads CASSSTRQGANTEAFF. In nucleotides, the CDR3 is TGTGCCAGCAGTTCCACTAGACAAGGTGCGAACACTGAAGCTTTCTTT.

The chain has TRBV5-4 and TRBJ2-7; D may be TRBD2 (6 bases). Trimming shortened V by 4 bases and J by 7 bases, and 21 bases separated the two germline ends. The CDR3 extends over 15 amino acids. Germline V gene sequence: CDR1 SGHNT, CDR2 YYREEE (reference sequence). The CDR3 is CASSQGKGLAEEQYF. In DNA, the CDR3 is TGTGCCAGCAGCCAAGGGAAGGGGTTAGCGGAGGAGCAGTACTTC.

This clone has a handful of counts. The chain uses TRBV5-1 and TRBJ2-7; D is possibly TRBD1 (5 bases). Trimming pared 4 bases from V and 2 bases from J, leaving 10 bases between. CDR3 length: 13 residues. Looked up from germline, CDR1 is SGHRS and CDR2 is YFSETQ. This CDR3 is CASSQGRTYEQYF. CDR3 coding DNA: TGCGCCAGCAGCCAGGGCCGTACCTACGAGCAGTACTTC.

This chain links TRBV7-3 with TRBJ2-2; possibly TRBD2 for D (5 bases). Trimming left V 5 bases short and J 8 bases short, with 15 bases between. Germline-derived CDR1 and CDR2 are SGHTA and FQGTGA. This CDR3 is built from 14 residues. Written as DNA, the CDR3 is TGTGCCAGCAGCCCCCTCGGGGTTCAGGGGGAGCTGTTTTTT. Amino acid sequence: CASSPLGVQGELFF. The full variable domain, completed using reference TRBV7-3 and TRBJ2-2, is GAGVSQTPSNKVTEKGKYVELRCDPISGHTALYWYRQSLGQGPEFLIYFQGTGAADDSGLPNDRFFAVRPEGSVSTLKIQRTERGDSAVYLCASSPLGVQGELFFGEGSRLTVL.